This T cell receptor beta chain was observed in a study of T cell repertoires in cytomegalovirus infection. As for the study in general: Public signatures in TCR beta pointed to CMV infection and matching HLA type.

TCRdb re-derived calls from the reads in MiXCR, one entry per CDR3 protein. The data show about 34,000 distinct CDR3 sequences, just over 50% seen once. This clonotype occurred a few times. What it binds is unknown. Study outcomes and limitations: HLA-C-restricted CMV clonotypes gave the most frequent clonotype in two of eight donors. Public TCR beta family frequency separated CMV-and-HLA carriers, including in an independent cohort.

The sequence came from a human donor in good health (CMV status not recorded). Some clones in this sample may be carry-over from other donors' samples. The source material was CD8+ T cells from cultured PBMCs, sampled from culture after CMV antigen stimulation.

The CDR3 sequence: CASSPTGGSVYGYTF. The CDR3 DNA follows: TGTGCCAGCAGCCCCACCGGGGGCTCAGTCTATGGCTACACCTTC. The chain couples TRBV5-6 to TRBJ1-2, with D maybe TRBD1 (6 bases). The CDR3 sequence is 15 residues long. V lost 4 bases, J lost 4 bases, and 17 bases lay in between. Germline V gene lookup returns CDR1 SGHDT and CDR2 YYEEEE.